This record concerns one T cell receptor beta chain sequence. These data belong to a study of OX40 agonist ivuxolimab in advanced cancers. This CDR3 contains 15 residues. Trimming took off 5 bases at V and 2 bases at J, with 13 bases between the two ends. Germline CDR1 reads LNHDA; CDR2 reads SQIVND (reference sequence). Sequencing was performed with immunoSEQ multiplex PCR; in TCRdb, only in-frame clones are kept and a portion is missing. Of 72,000 or so clones listed, around 90% are singletons. The chain uses TRBV19 and TRBJ1-5; no clear D. Here the sequenced sample was CD4+ or CD8+ T cells sorted from blood, taken in a trial of the OX40 agonist ivuxolimab. This clonotype was sampled from an adult with an advanced solid tumor such as melanoma, head and neck, liver or kidney cancer. The CDR3 spells CASSLVPVGNQPQHF. The CDR3 DNA reads TGTGCCAGTAGTTTGGTGCCGGTGGGCAATCAGCCCCAGCATTTT.